The clone carrying this TCR beta chain was counted at least ten times. Its target is unknown. Tagging with unique molecular identifiers was applied to individual cDNA molecules. TCRdb reprocessed the 5' RACE reads via MiXCR and lists one record per CDR3 protein. The profile shows 69,000 or so distinct CDR3 sequences, about 9% of them singletons. These data belong to a study of early T cells in non-severe SARS-CoV-2 infection. Study overall: Unsorted whole-blood RNA was sequenced in bulk, leaving chains unpaired. Whole-study findings and limits: Sequences matched to VDJdb favored anti-spike CD8 responses, while private and CD4 specificities were missed.

This CDR3 comprises 15 residues. Looked up from germline, CDR1 is SNHLY and CDR2 is FYNNEI. The V end was cut by 4 bases, the J end by 0 bases, with 13 bases between. The receptor was derived from an adult who was a healthcare worker with PCR-confirmed SARS-CoV-2 infection or an uninfected control (not recorded which). This rearrangement joins TRBV2 to TRBJ2-7, with D tentatively TRBD1 or TRBD2 (5 bases each). Sequencing input: whole blood. Here the CDR3 DNA reads TGTGCCAGCAGTGCCGGTAGAGGGACCTCCTACGAGCAGTACTTC. Translated: CASSAGRGTSYEQYF.